The 20 T cell receptor beta chains given below trace back to one sample, sequenced in a study of T cell responses to AZD1222 COVID-19 vaccine (TCRdb year 2021). Library construction relied on the immunoSEQ multiplex PCR assay. The source is immuneACCESS, and TCRdb retained only in-frame sequences with V and J called. Part of the clones is not carried over; for the studies checked, unresolved V genes explain less than half of this, and the remainder is unexplained. The sample yields some 96,000 clones; more than 70% were counted once. 4% to 5% of the sample lies in the top ten. The intended sense of this specimen's time point label: baseline before first vaccination. According to the study, the label for this sample's treatment or condition signals: meningococcal conjugate vaccine given as trial control. The specimen was peripheral blood, collected on day 0 of MenACWY control vaccination. The receptor set was obtained from an adult in good health.

The chain has TRBV29-1 and TRBJ2-5; D is perhaps TRBD1 or TRBD2 (5 bases each). The germline gives CDR1 SQVTM, CDR2 ANQGSEA. The CDR3 sequence is 12 residues long. The V end lost 1 base, the J end lost 5 bases, and 8 bases lay between the germline ends. The CDR3, as DNA: TGCAGCGTTGAAGGGGGGTTCGAGACCCAGTACTTC. This gives the protein CSVEGGFETQYF.

The rearrangement joins TRBV4-1 to TRBJ1-5; no firm D call. The CDR3 loop spans 14 amino acids. From germline, CDR1 is MGHRA and CDR2 YSYEKL. V lost 5 bases and J lost 6, with 14 bases in between. The CDR3 is CASSENQGSQPQHF. The CDR3 DNA sequence: TGCGCCAGCAGCGAGAACCAAGGAAGTCAGCCCCAGCATTTT.

This clone was seen at least ten times. This sequence joins TRBV5-5 and TRBJ2-7, with 11 bases lining up with TRBD1. Trimming cost V 4 bases and J 3 bases; bases outside gene matches: 6. The CDR3 has 15 residues. The V gene's germline CDR1 is SGHKS and CDR2 YYEKEE (reference sequence). The CDR3 loop reads CASSHGQGANYEQYF. CDR3 DNA: TGTGCCAGCAGCCACGGACAGGGGGCAAACTACGAGCAGTACTTC. Full variable domain (rest looked up from reference TRBV5-5 and TRBJ2-7): DAGVTQSPTHLIKTRGQQVTLRCSPISGHKSVSWYQQVLGQGPQFIFQYYEKEERGRGNFPDRFSARQFPNYSSELNVNALLLGDSALYLCASSHGQGANYEQYFGPGTRLTVT.

The table lists this clone with a count of one. This sequence joins TRBV28 and TRBJ1-1; D call uncertain. Germline loops: CDR1 MDHEN, CDR2 SYDVKM. Deletions cut 6 bases from V and 8 bases from J, with 16 bases between. The CDR3 sequence is 13 residues long. CDR3 amino acids: CASSKHSGGEAFF. CDR3 in DNA: TGTGCCAGCAGCAAACATTCAGGTGGGGAAGCTTTCTTT.

The gene calls are TRBV24-1 and TRBJ2-5; D perhaps matches TRBD1 (6 bases). This CDR3 is 14 amino acids long. Per the germline V gene, CDR1 is KGHDR and CDR2 is SFDVKD. The germline V and J ends were trimmed by 3 bases and 5 bases, with 12 bases remaining between them. The CDR3 sequence: CATSDPGQIETQYF. The CDR3 DNA follows: TGTGCCACCAGTGATCCCGGACAGATCGAGACCCAGTACTTC.

The rearrangement joins TRBV27 to TRBJ1-3, with 8 bases that match TRBD1. The length of the CDR3 is 17 residues. Per germline, CDR1 MNHEY and CDR2 SMNVEV (reference sequence). The ends lost 7 bases at V and 4 bases at J; junction bases unmatched: 15. The CDR3 DNA reads TGTGCCAGCACAATCCTACTTAGGGCAGGGGGCGGAAACACCATATATTTT. Residues: CASTILLRAGGGNTIYF.

CDR3 DNA: TGCGCCAGCAGCTGGACAGGGGGTCAGCCCCAGCATTTT. Its translation: CASSWTGGQPQHF. This chain uses TRBV5-1 with TRBJ1-5, with 10 bases fitting TRBD1. The J segment lost 6 bases and the V segment lost 3 bases, leaving 0 bases of the junction unmatched. The CDR3 totals 13 residues. Per the germline V gene, CDR1 is SGHRS and CDR2 is YFSETQ.

In its sample, this clone is medium-sized. This rearrangement joins TRBV7-9 to TRBJ2-7; TRBD1 matches 8 bases. The ends lost 4 bases at V and 0 bases at J; junction bases unmatched: 5. The germline V gene encodes CDR1 SEHNR and CDR2 FQNEAQ (reference sequence). CDR3 length equals 15 residues. CDR3 sequence (DNA): TGTGCCAGCAGCTCCCAGGGACAGGACTCCTACGAGCAGTACTTC. Amino acid sequence: CASSSQGQDSYEQYF.

The chain carries TRBV7-2 and TRBJ2-5, with D perhaps matching TRBD1 (6 bases). Germline V gene lookup returns CDR1 SGHTA and CDR2 FQGNSA. V lost 5 bases and J 2 bases, leaving 15 bases between the germline ends. CDR3 length equals 15 residues. The CDR3 nucleotides are TGTGCCAGCAGCGCCCTGACAGGATTTCAAGAGACCCAGTACTTC. Protein sequence: CASSALTGFQETQYF.

The rearrangement joins TRBV19 to TRBJ2-1, with TRBD2 matching 10 bases. The germline V gene has CDR1 LNHDA and CDR2 SQIVND (reference sequence). The CDR3 runs to 14 residues. With V trimmed by 6 bases and J by 3 bases, 2 bases remained unmatched. CDR3 in DNA: TGTGCCAGTAGACTAGCGGGGCGCTACAATGAGCAGTTCTTC. It codes for CASRLAGRYNEQFF. The variable domain in full, with the rest retrieved from reference TRBV19 and TRBJ2-1, is DGGITQSPKYLFRKEGQNVTLSCEQNLNHDAMYWYRQDPGQGLRLIYYSQIVNDFQKGDIAEGYSVSREKKESFPLTVTSAQKNPTAFYLCASRLAGRYNEQFFGPGTRLTVL.

The chain combines TRBV30 with TRBJ2-6, with unresolved D. Germline V CDR1 and CDR2: GTSNPN, SVGIG (reference sequence). The ends were cut back, 2 bases at V and 0 bases at J, with 5 bases in the middle. The CDR3 contains 14 residues. The CDR3 sequence: CAWSWDSGANVLTF. CDR3 bases: TGTGCCTGGAGTTGGGACTCTGGGGCCAACGTCCTGACTTTC.

J is TRBJ1-2 and V is TRBV11-2; D gene uncertain. V was pared by 5 bases and J by 6 bases, with 13 bases between. The CDR3 runs to 13 residues. CDR1 and CDR2 (germline): SGHAT, FQNNGV. The CDR3 DNA reads TGTGCCAGCAGCGCCGACGAAAGTGATGGCTACACCTTC. As protein: CASSADESDGYTF.

The rearrangement joins TRBV28 to TRBJ1-1; the D gene is possibly TRBD1 (6 bases). The CDR3 totals 19 residues. V dropped 3 bases and J dropped 0 bases, with 23 bases sitting between them. The germline V gene encodes CDR1 MDHEN and CDR2 SYDVKM. CDR3 DNA sequence: TGTGCCAGCAGTTTCGGCAGGGGAAGAAAGCGGGACGTGAACACTGAAGCTTTCTTT. Translated: CASSFGRGRKRDVNTEAFF.

This chain uses TRBV9 with TRBJ2-1; 9 bases are a match to TRBD2. The CDR3 is 15 amino acids. The germline V gene encodes CDR1 SGDLS and CDR2 YYNGEE. The J segment lost 7 bases and the V segment lost 0 bases, leaving 5 bases of the junction unmatched. The CDR3 protein is CASSVVASGINEQFF. CDR3 nucleotides: TGTGCCAGCAGCGTAGTGGCTAGCGGGATTAATGAGCAGTTCTTC.

This chain uses TRBV7-3 with TRBJ2-2; 9 nucleotides match TRBD1. The V gene's germline CDR1 is SGHTA and CDR2 FQGTGA. The CDR3 has 15 residues. Trimming cost V 4 bases and J 0 bases; bases outside gene matches: 0. This CDR3 is CASSWDRANTGELFF. For the CDR3, the DNA is TGTGCCAGCAGCTGGGACAGGGCGAACACCGGGGAGCTGTTTTTT.

V gene TRBV6-5 combines with J gene TRBJ1-3; D gene ambiguous. In germline, CDR1 is MNHEY, CDR2 SVGAGI. This CDR3 region has 14 residues. Trimming left V 7 bases short and J 0 bases short, with 10 bases between. The CDR3 here is CASKIQNSGNTIYF. CDR3 nucleotide sequence: TGTGCCAGCAAGATACAGAACTCTGGAAACACCATATATTTT.

V and J are TRBV2 and TRBJ2-3; TRBD1 matches at 9 bases. After removal of 1 base from V and 7 bases from J, the junction contained 6 bases not matched to a gene. The length of the CDR3 is 15 residues. Looked up from germline, CDR1 is SNHLY and CDR2 is FYNNEI. The CDR3 here is CASSEGNRGLHTQYF. CDR3 bases: TGTGCCAGCAGTGAAGGAAACAGGGGGCTGCATACGCAGTATTTT.

V and J are TRBV28 and TRBJ2-1, with TRBD2 identical over 9 bases. The CDR3 covers 14 residues. Germline lookup yields CDR1 MDHEN and CDR2 SYDVKM. Trimming removed 6 bases from V and 9 bases from J; junction bases left unmatched: 9. CDR3 DNA: TGTGCCAGCAGGTCCGGGACTAGCTTGGGTGAGCAGTTCTTC. It codes for CASRSGTSLGEQFF.

This chain uses TRBV13 with TRBJ2-3; D ambiguous. The germline gives CDR1 PRHDT, CDR2 FYEKMQ (reference sequence). Trimming stripped 8 bases from V and 3 bases from J, with 15 bases between. The CDR3 totals 14 residues. CDR3 coding DNA: TGTGCCAGCTCTCGGCTCCAAACAACAGATACGCAGTATTTT. It specifies CASSRLQTTDTQYF.

The chain joins TRBV6-6 to TRBJ2-1, with 8 bases that match TRBD2. The CDR3 is 16 amino acids. Germline CDR1 is MNHNY and CDR2 is SVGAGI (reference sequence). V lost 5 bases and J lost 1; bases outside the gene matches: 7. The CDR3 nucleotides are TGTGCCAGCAGTGGTAGGAGCGGGAGATCCTACAATGAGCAGTTCTTC. Residues: CASSGRSGRSYNEQFF.